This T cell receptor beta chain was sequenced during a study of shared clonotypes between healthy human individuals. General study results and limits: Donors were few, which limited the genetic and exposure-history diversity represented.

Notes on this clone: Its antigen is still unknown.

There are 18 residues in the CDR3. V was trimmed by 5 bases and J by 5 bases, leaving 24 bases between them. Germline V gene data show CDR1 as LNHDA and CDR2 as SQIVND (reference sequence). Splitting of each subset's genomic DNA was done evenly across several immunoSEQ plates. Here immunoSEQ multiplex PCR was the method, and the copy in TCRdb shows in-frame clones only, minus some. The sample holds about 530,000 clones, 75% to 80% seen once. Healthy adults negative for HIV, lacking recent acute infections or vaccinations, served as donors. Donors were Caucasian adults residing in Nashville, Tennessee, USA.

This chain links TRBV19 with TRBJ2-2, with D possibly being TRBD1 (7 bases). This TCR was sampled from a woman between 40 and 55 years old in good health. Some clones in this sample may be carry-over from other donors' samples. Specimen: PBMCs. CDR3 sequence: CASSGPPNRGAGTGELFF. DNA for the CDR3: TGTGCCAGTAGTGGGCCCCCTAACAGGGGTGCGGGAACCGGGGAGCTGTTTTTT. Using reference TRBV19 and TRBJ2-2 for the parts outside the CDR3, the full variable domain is DGGITQSPKYLFRKEGQNVTLSCEQNLNHDAMYWYRQDPGQGLRLIYYSQIVNDFQKGDIAEGYSVSREKKESFPLTVTSAQKNPTAFYLCASSGPPNRGAGTGELFFGEGSRLTVL.